This T cell receptor beta chain is from a study of metastatic and nonmetastatic thyroid tumors. About the study: Across peripheral blood and tumor or nodule tissue samples taken from malignant and benign thyroid patients, the repertoires were compared with one another.

V shed 6 bases, J shed 0 bases, and the junction held 5 bases outside the gene matches. Per the germline V gene, CDR1 is KGHSH and CDR2 is LQKENI. CDR3 length: 14 residues. In the authors' workflow: A papillary thyroid cancer distant-metastasis classifier was built from CDR3 differences across clinicopathological groups. With MiXCR, TCRdb reprocessed the PCR reads. TCRdb, rather than the study authors, made the V and J calls. This repertoire shows roughly 22,000 clones, 36% found once; its top ten account for approximately 22%. This clone was counted once. Patients had received no treatment of any kind before thyroid surgery.

The TCR was taken from a male donor with papillary thyroid cancer or a benign thyroid nodule (not recorded which). Some clones in this sample may be carry-over from other donors' samples. The source material was blood. The V call is TRBV18, the J call TRBJ2-7; TRBD1 matches 7 bases. CDR3 nucleotides: TGTGCCAGCTCTAGGACAGGAGACTCCTACGAGCAGTACTTC. Translated, it gives CASSRTGDSYEQYF.